Following are 11 T cell receptor beta chains from one sample sequenced in a study of response to subunit inactivated influenza vaccine. TCRdb ran MiXCR on the RT-PCR reads and lists one entry per CDR3 protein. Of approximately 300,000 distinct CDR3 sequences listed, around 20% are singletons. The material sequenced was PBMCs from blood, taken less than 22 months after vaccination. The source is a man between 50 and 75 years old who received an inactivated influenza vaccine.

Note on this clonotype: The junction does not match germline at one end; this may be a read error. This chain uses TRBV7-2 with TRBJ1-5; TRBD1 matches 8 bases. The CDR3 is made up of 14 amino acids. Per the germline V gene, CDR1 is SGHTA and CDR2 is FQGNSA. For the CDR3, the DNA is TGTGCCAGCACCCCCCAGGGGGCCAATCAGCCCCAGCAATTT. It is translated as CASTPQGANQPQQF.

The chain uses TRBV20-1 and TRBJ2-7; a possible D gene is TRBD1 (5 bases). Germline V gives CDR1 DFQATT, CDR2 SNEGSKA (reference sequence). The CDR3 covers 12 residues. Trimming left V 7 bases short and J 10 bases short, with 20 bases between. Here the CDR3 DNA reads TGCAGTGTGGGGCCCTTGTCTTCAACCCAGTACTTC. The encoded protein is CSVGPLSSTQYF.

A few counts support this clonotype. This rearrangement joins TRBV4-2 to TRBJ2-5; possible D gene TRBD2, 5 bases. The V end was cut by 1 base, the J end by 1 base, with 7 bases between. CDR1 is LGHNA and CDR2 is YNFKEQ in the germline V gene. The CDR3 is 14 residues long. CDR3 coding DNA: TGTGCCAGCAGCCAAGCGGGGTTCCAAGAGACCCAGTACTTC. Translation gives CASSQAGFQETQYF.

Only a few counts were recorded for this clonotype. The chain uses TRBV5-1 and TRBJ1-1; D call uncertain. With 4 bases removed from V and 1 base from J, the gap between germline ends came to 14 bases. The CDR3 length is 15 residues. Germline CDR1 reads SGHRS; CDR2 reads YFSETQ. The CDR3 DNA reads as TGCGCCAGCAGCAAAAACCCCAAGGAGAACACTGAAGCTTTCTTT. It encodes CASSKNPKENTEAFF.

The chain uses TRBV2 and TRBJ2-1; TRBD2 matches at 12 bases. CDR3 length equals 18 residues. Germline V gives CDR1 SNHLY, CDR2 FYNNEI. The J segment lost 2 bases and the V segment lost 6 bases, leaving 11 bases of the junction unmatched. The chain's CDR3 is CASRAPLRTSGTYNEQFF. As DNA, the CDR3 is TGTGCCAGCAGGGCACCTCTCCGGACTAGCGGGACCTACAATGAGCAGTTCTTC.

The J gene is TRBJ2-1, the V gene TRBV19; D may correspond to TRBD1 or TRBD2 (5 bases each). V lost 1 base to trimming and J lost 2 bases, with 12 bases between them. The CDR3 loop spans 16 amino acids. Germline CDR1 and CDR2: LNHDA and SQIVND (reference sequence). This CDR3 reads CASSIGLEGTYNEQFF. CDR3 nucleotides: TGTGCCAGTAGTATAGGTCTAGAGGGGACCTACAATGAGCAGTTCTTC.

This clonotype came up a few times. V and J are TRBV7-8 and TRBJ2-2, with 10 bases that match TRBD2. There are 20 residues in the CDR3. V trimming: 1 base; J trimming: 4 bases; junction bases outside the gene matches: 15. Germline CDR1 and CDR2: SGHVS and FQNEAQ. This CDR3 is CASSLGIRSGGALSTGELFF. CDR3 sequence (DNA): TGTGCCAGCAGCTTAGGAATTCGAAGCGGGGGGGCCCTCAGCACCGGGGAGCTGTTTTTT.

A few counts support this clonotype. The DNA for the CDR3 is TGTGCCAGCAGCTTCGGGCGGCGGAACAGCGGTGGCTACACCTTC. Its translation is CASSFGRRNSGGYTF. The chain is built from TRBV7-2 and TRBJ1-2; D remains ambiguous. The CDR3 has 15 residues. Per the germline V gene, CDR1 is SGHTA and CDR2 is FQGNSA. V lost 3 bases to trimming and J lost 7 bases, with 18 bases between them.

The table lists this clonotype with a few counts. The chain employs TRBV27 and TRBJ1-1; a possible D gene is TRBD1 (5 bases). Germline V gene data show CDR1 as MNHEY and CDR2 as SMNVEV (reference sequence). Trimming took off 3 bases at V and 0 bases at J, with 11 bases between the two ends. The CDR3 consists of 15 residues. Here the CDR3 reads CASSLVSRVNTEAFF. The CDR3 DNA reads TGTGCCAGCAGTTTGGTCTCCAGGGTGAACACTGAAGCTTTCTTT.

The CDR3 sequence is CASSWMGTEAFF. The CDR3 DNA follows: TGTGCCAGCAGTTGGATGGGCACTGAAGCTTTCTTT. The chain employs TRBV7-9 and TRBJ1-1; D is unresolved. Germline-derived CDR1 and CDR2 are SEHNR and FQNEAQ (reference sequence). V lost 6 bases to trimming and J lost 4 bases, with 9 bases between them. This CDR3 region has 12 residues.

In its sample, this clonotype was seen a few times. The rearrangement joins TRBV29-1 to TRBJ1-2; no definite D call. The length of the CDR3 is 11 residues. The V gene lost 6 bases and the J gene lost 8 bases, with 13 bases spanning the gap. The germline gives CDR1 SQVTM, CDR2 ANQGSEA. The CDR3, as DNA: TGCAGCGTATGGGAGTCCCGGGGCTACACCTTC. Amino acids: CSVWESRGYTF.